This TCR beta chain was found in a study of cytomegalovirus exposure and HLA in healthy donors. It was with 60 Vbeta and 13 Jbeta primers that the PCR ran. Libraries were prepared by immunoSEQ multiplex PCR; TCRdb keeps only in-frame clonotypes and omits some of them. This table holds approximately 190,000 clones, around 88% found once. The V and J ends lost 8 bases and 8 bases respectively, with 15 bases between them. CDR3 size: 13 residues. The germline V gene encodes CDR1 SNHLY and CDR2 FYNNEI. Sequencing was done on a sample of PBMCs. J is TRBJ1-4 and V is TRBV2; D unresolved. The TCR sequence derives from a man in his forties in good health and CMV-seropositive. The CDR3 coding sequence is TGTGCCAGCGAAGCGGGTTGGCGGGAAAAACTGTTTTTT. As protein: CASEAGWREKLFF.